A selection of T cell receptor beta chains follows, all from one sample in a study of T cells in Graves' hyperthyroidism and ophthalmopathy. TCRdb reprocessed the multiplex PCR reads via MiXCR and lists one record per CDR3 protein. Of about 400,000 distinct CDR3 sequences listed, approximately 14% are singletons. The sequenced material came from blood. The receptor set was obtained from a woman between 18 and 30 years old with Graves' hyperthyroidism. CDR3s include the opening cysteine and the closing phenylalanine or tryptophan. Each record gives: J gene, D gene, V gene, clone size, CDR3 protein, CDR3 DNA. The D gene is left open where the match is weak. Clone size is given for some rows only: seen once, a few or many times, or a class if the clone is expanded.

>TRBJ2-5|.|TRBV6-1|many
CASSWGHTQETQYF
TGTGCCAGCAGTTGGGGGCACACCCAAGAGACCCAGTACTTC
>TRBJ2-3|.|TRBV6-5|many
CASSYAQGFTDTQYF
TGTGCCAGCAGTTATGCCCAGGGGTTCACAGATACGCAGTATTTT
>TRBJ1-2|.|TRBV5-4|few
CASSQAAGYYGYTF
TGTGCCAGCAGCCAGGCCGCCGGATACTATGGCTACACCTTC
>TRBJ2-1|.|TRBV9|few
CASSGSRDGYNEQFF
TGTGCCAGCAGCGGTTCGAGAGACGGATACAATGAGCAGTTCTTC
>TRBJ1-1|TRBD1|TRBV7-9|.
CASSAGTGRRTEAFF
TGTGCCAGCAGCGCAGGGACAGGGCGACGGACTGAAGCTTTCTTT
>TRBJ1-1|.|TRBV5-1|.
CASSLVGRQVNTEAFF
TGCGCCAGCAGCTTGGTCGGACGACAGGTGAACACTGAAGCTTTCTTT
>TRBJ1-3|.|TRBV11-2|few
CASSLFLPRGLSSGNTIYF
TGTGCCAGCAGCTTGTTCCTCCCCCGGGGGCTCAGCTCTGGAAACACCATATATTTT
>TRBJ1-4|.|TRBV12-5|many
CASGIFGRPGREKLFF
TGTGCTAGTGGAATTTTCGGCCGCCCTGGGAGAGAAAAACTGTTTTTT
>TRBJ2-5|.|TRBV12-3/TRBV12-4|.
CAGSLGGGQETQYF
TGTGCCGGCAGCTTAGGAGGGGGTCAGGAGACCCAGTACTTC
>TRBJ2-7|TRBD2|TRBV19|.
CASSGASGRSYEQYF
TGTGCCAGTAGTGGAGCTAGCGGGAGGAGTTACGAGCAGTACTTC
>TRBJ2-3|TRBD2|TRBV19|many
CASKKLAGGADTQYF
TGTGCCAGTAAGAAACTAGCGGGGGGGGCAGATACGCAGTATTTT
>TRBJ2-2|.|TRBV7-2|few
CASSRVGGGPGELFF
TGTGCCAGCAGCCGGGTGGGGGGGGGGCCCGGGGAGCTGTTTTTT
>TRBJ1-4|TRBD1|TRBV6-6|few
CASLGQRGEKLFF
TGTGCCAGCCTGGGACAGCGGGGAGAAAAACTGTTTTTT
>TRBJ2-2|TRBD2|TRBV28|.
CASSLPDGTSGSWTGELFF
TGTGCCAGCAGTCTACCGGACGGGACTAGCGGGAGCTGGACCGGGGAGCTGTTTTTT
>TRBJ1-5|TRBD1|TRBV7-2|many
CASSAGTGLNQPQHF
TGTGCCAGCAGCGCCGGGACAGGGCTCAATCAGCCCCAGCATTTT
>TRBJ1-4|TRBD1|TRBV7-9|.
CASSLRQGVNEKLFF
TGTGCCAGCAGCTTACGACAGGGGGTTAATGAAAAACTGTTTTTT
>TRBJ2-1|TRBD2|TRBV11-2|many
CASSLRAGAYNEQFF
TGTGCCAGCAGCTTGCGAGCGGGGGCCTACAATGAGCAGTTCTTC
>TRBJ2-7|TRBD2|TRBV20-1|.
CSAAGTTWYEQYF
TGCAGTGCTGCCGGGACTACTTGGTACGAGCAGTACTTC
>TRBJ1-1|.|TRBV15|many
CATSRSSDTEAFF
TGTGCCACCAGCCGGAGCAGTGATACTGAAGCTTTCTTT
>TRBJ1-5|.|TRBV20-1|many
CSARPGGEAQPQHF
TGCAGTGCTAGACCTGGGGGCGAAGCTCAGCCCCAGCATTTT
>TRBJ2-5|TRBD2|TRBV19|many
CASSIGTSAIQETQYF
TGTGCCAGTAGTATAGGGACTAGCGCGATACAAGAGACCCAGTACTTC
>TRBJ2-5|.|TRBV5-8|.
CASSFGGPLRETQYF
TGTGCCAGCAGCTTCGGGGGGCCATTGCGAGAGACCCAGTACTTC
>TRBJ2-2|TRBD2|TRBV9|many
CASSARLAANTGELFF
TGTGCCAGCAGCGCCCGACTAGCTGCGAACACCGGGGAGCTGTTTTTT
>TRBJ2-4|.|TRBV7-9|many
CASSGPGPLAKNIQYF
TGTGCCAGCAGCGGGCCGGGCCCCTTAGCCAAAAACATTCAGTACTTC
>TRBJ1-5|.|TRBV7-9|few
CASSFPGAQPQHF
TGTGCCAGCAGCTTCCCAGGGGCTCAGCCCCAGCATTTT
>TRBJ1-2|.|TRBV27|many
CASSSLGHGYTF
TGTGCCAGCAGTTCATTGGGGCATGGCTACACCTTC
>TRBJ2-1|TRBD1|TRBV2|many
CASRVTGSSYNEQFF
TGTGCCAGCAGGGTGACAGGGAGCTCCTACAATGAGCAGTTCTTC
>TRBJ1-1|TRBD1|TRBV19|many
CASSIQGVEAFF
TGTGCCAGTAGTATACAGGGGGTTGAAGCTTTCTTT
>TRBJ1-6|TRBD1|TRBV27|many
CASSRGGNSPLHF
TGTGCCAGCAGCAGGGGGGGCAATTCACCCCTCCACTTT
>TRBJ2-1|TRBD1|TRBV4-1|.
CASSQPFPRDRRSGNNEQFF
TGCGCCAGCAGCCAACCTTTCCCCAGGGACAGGCGCTCTGGAAACAATGAGCAGTTCTTC
>TRBJ1-2|TRBD1|TRBV7-8|few
CASSKKTGIGDYGYTF
TGTGCCAGCAGCAAAAAGACAGGGATCGGAGACTATGGCTACACCTTC
>TRBJ2-7|.|TRBV6-1|many
CATRLGIGDLYEQYF
TGTGCCACCCGGTTGGGAATCGGGGATCTCTACGAGCAGTACTTC
>TRBJ2-1|.|TRBV4-1|many
CASSQDRGGGNEQFF
TGCGCCAGCAGCCAAGATAGGGGGGGCGGGAATGAGCAGTTCTTC
>TRBJ2-7|.|TRBV5-5|many
CASSLYPGYEQYF
TGTGCCAGCAGCTTGTATCCGGGCTACGAGCAGTACTTC
>TRBJ1-1|.|TRBV7-6|few
CASSPQRGGTEAFF
TGTGCCAGCAGCCCGCAGAGGGGGGGTACTGAAGCTTTCTTT
>TRBJ2-1|TRBD2|TRBV3-1|.
CASSLHGRGGTNEQFF
TGTGCCAGCAGCCTCCATGGGCGGGGGGGCACGAATGAGCAGTTCTTC
>TRBJ2-1|.|TRBV7-3|.
CASSLIGGADNEQFF
TGTGCCAGCAGCCTAATAGGGGGGGCAGACAATGAGCAGTTCTTC
>TRBJ2-7|.|TRBV12-3/TRBV12-4|.
CASSLGVSPEQYF
TGTGCCAGCAGTTTAGGCGTCTCACCCGAGCAGTACTTC
>TRBJ2-5|TRBD1|TRBV20-1|.
CSAYPGQRYQETQYF
TGCAGTGCTTACCCGGGACAGCGGTACCAAGAGACCCAGTACTTC
>TRBJ1-5|TRBD1|TRBV12-3/TRBV12-4|many
CATSFEGASDQPQHF
TGTGCCACCAGTTTTGAGGGGGCTTCAGATCAGCCCCAGCATTTT
>TRBJ2-7|TRBD1|TRBV11-2|.
CASTTPPPRDRAYEQYF
TGTGCCAGCACTACCCCCCCGCCCCGGGACAGAGCCTACGAGCAGTACTTC
>TRBJ2-2|.|TRBV19|.
CASSMTGGPGELFF
TGTGCCAGTAGTATGACAGGAGGACCCGGGGAGCTGTTTTTT
>TRBJ2-5|TRBD2|TRBV11-2|many
CASSSLSRSGGRETQYF
TGTGCCAGCAGCTCTCTTTCCCGTAGCGGGGGGAGGGAGACCCAGTACTTC
>TRBJ2-1|.|TRBV29-1|few
CSVEGGGLSNEQFF
TGCAGCGTTGAAGGAGGGGGTCTCTCCAATGAGCAGTTCTTC
>TRBJ2-3|TRBD2|TRBV4-2|few
CASSQEAGGPRDTQYF
TGTGCCAGCAGCCAAGAGGCGGGGGGGCCCAGAGATACGCAGTATTTT
>TRBJ2-7|.|TRBV6-1|many
CASSQSNEQYF
TGTGCCAGCAGTCAGTCGAACGAGCAGTACTTC
>TRBJ2-7|.|TRBV5-1|few
CASSSGGGQGDYEQYF
TGCGCCAGCAGCTCGGGGGGCGGACAGGGTGACTACGAGCAGTACTTC
>TRBJ2-5|TRBD2|TRBV10-3|few
CAISDRLGREETQYF
TGTGCCATCAGTGATCGCTTGGGGAGGGAAGAGACCCAGTACTTC
>TRBJ1-1|.|TRBV10-3|many
CAISESTRSTEAFF
TGTGCCATCAGTGAGTCGACGAGGAGCACTGAAGCTTTCTTT
>TRBJ1-1|.|TRBV27|many
CASSLSPGTEAFF
TGTGCCAGCAGTTTGAGTCCCGGCACTGAAGCTTTCTTT